The present T cell receptor (beta chain) was sequenced within a study of T-cell reconstitution after alpha-beta-depleted transplantation in children. Study-level findings and limits: Reported findings indicate that, about two months after transplant, alpha-beta T cells came from several hundred expanded clones, which were derived from non-depleted graft cells. It was surviving recipient T cells and thymic progenitors that gave some patients high TCRbeta diversity at day 60. T-cell numbers and diversity one year post-transplant derived largely from freshly generated T cells.

This clonotype appeared many times. Antigen unknown. Unique molecular identifiers featured in how the TCRbeta library was prepared. MiXCR was run by TCRdb on the PCR reads, yielding one entry per CDR3 protein. This table holds about 300,000 distinct CDR3 sequences, around 7.3% found once. The CDR3 totals 16 residues. The trim removed 3 bases at V and 1 base at J, leaving 4 bases unmatched. Germline loops: CDR1 SGHDT, CDR2 YYEEEE. Sample: peripheral blood, taken 360 days after TCRalphabeta/CD19-depleted stem cell transplant. The chain recombines TRBV5-6 with TRBJ2-1; TRBD2 agrees at 10 bases. The TCR comes from a female patient aged 2-9 years who had a stem cell transplant for Fanconi anemia, so the T cells may come from the graft donor. The CDR3 loop is CASSSGLALSYNEQFF. CDR3 nucleotides: TGTGCCAGCAGCTCGGGACTAGCGCTATCCTACAATGAGCAGTTCTTC.